The source of this TCR beta chain is a study of early T cells in non-severe SARS-CoV-2 infection. For the study at large: Unsorted whole-blood RNA was sequenced in bulk, leaving chains unpaired.

TCRdb re-called the 5' RACE reads with MiXCR, one entry per CDR3 protein. The table has about 53,000 distinct CDR3 sequences, approximately 12% seen once. The CDR3 is made up of 15 amino acids. The V segment lost 1 base and the J segment 6 bases; nucleotides outside the gene matches: 6. The germline CDR1 and CDR2 sequences are MGHDK and SYGVNS. Sequenced material: whole blood, taken at baseline. V usage is TRBV25-1 and J usage is TRBJ2-1; 7 nucleotides line up with TRBD2. The source of this sequence is an adult who was a healthcare worker with PCR-confirmed SARS-CoV-2 infection or an uninfected control (not recorded which). In nucleotides, the CDR3 is TGTGCCAGCAGTGAATGGGGAAGGGAGGGCAATGAGCAGTTCTTC. Its protein product is CASSEWGREGNEQFF.